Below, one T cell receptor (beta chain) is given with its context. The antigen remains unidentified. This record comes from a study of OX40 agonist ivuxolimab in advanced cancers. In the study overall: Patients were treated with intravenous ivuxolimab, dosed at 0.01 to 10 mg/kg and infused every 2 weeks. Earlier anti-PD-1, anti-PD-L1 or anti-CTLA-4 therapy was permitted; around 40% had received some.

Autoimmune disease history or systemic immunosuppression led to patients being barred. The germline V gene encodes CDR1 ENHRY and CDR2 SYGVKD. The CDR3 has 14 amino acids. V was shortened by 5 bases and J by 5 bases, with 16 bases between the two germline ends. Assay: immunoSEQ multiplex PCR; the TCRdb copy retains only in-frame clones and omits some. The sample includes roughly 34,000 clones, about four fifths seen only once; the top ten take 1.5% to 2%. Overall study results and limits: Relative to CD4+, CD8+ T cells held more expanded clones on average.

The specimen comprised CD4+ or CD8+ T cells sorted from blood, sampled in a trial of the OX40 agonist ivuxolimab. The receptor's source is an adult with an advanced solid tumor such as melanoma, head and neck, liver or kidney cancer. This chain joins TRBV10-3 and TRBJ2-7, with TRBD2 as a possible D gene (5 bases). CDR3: CAISRVQAGNEQYF. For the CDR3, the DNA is TGTGCCATCAGTCGGGTTCAGGCGGGTAACGAGCAGTACTTC.